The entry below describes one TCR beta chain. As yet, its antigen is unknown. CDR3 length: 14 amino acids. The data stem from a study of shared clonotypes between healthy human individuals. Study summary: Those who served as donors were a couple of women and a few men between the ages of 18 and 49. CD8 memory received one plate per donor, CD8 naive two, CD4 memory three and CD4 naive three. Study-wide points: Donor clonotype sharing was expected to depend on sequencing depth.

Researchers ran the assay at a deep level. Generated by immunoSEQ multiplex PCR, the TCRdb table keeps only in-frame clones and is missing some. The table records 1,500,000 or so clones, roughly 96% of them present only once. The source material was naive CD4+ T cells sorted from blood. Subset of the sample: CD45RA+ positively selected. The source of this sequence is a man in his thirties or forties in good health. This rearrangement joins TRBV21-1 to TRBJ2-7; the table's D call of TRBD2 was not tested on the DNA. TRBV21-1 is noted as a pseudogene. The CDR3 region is CASGLSGSSYEQYF. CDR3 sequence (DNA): TGTGCCAGCGGTTTGTCTGGGAGCTCCTACGAGCAGTACTTC.